These T cell receptor beta chains were read from a single sample in a study of CD8+ T cells in alopecia areata. Generated by immunoSEQ multiplex PCR, the TCRdb table keeps only in-frame clones and is missing some. This sample carries more than 110,000 clones, about 51% of them seen once, and the ten largest clones take around 15%. This specimen was CD8+ T cells sorted from blood, taken at week 4, from a patient treated with tofacitinib. These TCRs come from a human donor with alopecia areata. Each CDR3 is given with its conserved first and last residue. The D gene is left open where the match is weak. Size values are once, few and many counts, or a class for expanded clones, and some rows have none.

J | size | D | V | DNA | CDR3
TRBJ2-7 | . | TRBD1 | TRBV30 | TGTGCCTGGAGCGCAGATAACAGGGGGACCTACGAGCAGTACTTC | CAWSADNRGTYEQYF
TRBJ1-1 | . | TRBD1 | TRBV30 | TGTGCCTGCGCAGACAGGGGCACTGAAGCTTTCTTT | CACADRGTEAFF
TRBJ2-3 | . | . | TRBV27 | TGTGCCAGCATGACCGGGACACCCTACACAGATACGCAGTATTTT | CASMTGTPYTDTQYF
TRBJ1-1 | . | . | TRBV27 | TGTGCCAGCAGTTTCGGACGGACGAACACTGAAGCTTTCTTT | CASSFGRTNTEAFF
TRBJ2-5 | . | . | TRBV21-1 | TGTGCCAGCAGCAAAGTAGTAGCCCGGACCCTTGAAGAGACCCAGTACTTC | CASSKVVARTLEETQYF
TRBJ2-3 | . | . | TRBV29-1 | TGCAGCGTTGAATCGAGCTTGCCCTCGGGCACAGATACGCAGTATTTT | CSVESSLPSGTDTQYF
TRBJ1-5 | few | . | TRBV7-9 | TGTGCCAGCAGCTGGGCGGGTAGCAATCAGCCCCAGCATTTT | CASSWAGSNQPQHF
TRBJ2-3 | . | . | TRBV5-1 | TGCGCCAGCAACACCGACAGACTTACAGATACGCAGTATTTT | CASNTDRLTDTQYF
TRBJ2-3 | few | . | TRBV30 | TGTGCCTGGAGTGTAGCAGGTATTAGCACAGATACGCAGTATTTT | CAWSVAGISTDTQYF
TRBJ1-5 | few | . | TRBV6-4 | TGTGCCAGCAGTGACCGGGCAGATCAGCCCCAGCATTTT | CASSDRADQPQHF
TRBJ1-1 | . | . | TRBV30 | TGTGCCTGGAGTCACGATGTGGAAACTGAAGCTTTCTTT | CAWSHDVETEAFF
TRBJ1-2 | . | . | TRBV29-1 | TGCAGCGTTGAATGGTGGGGATCTAACTATGGCTACACCTTC | CSVEWWGSNYGYTF
TRBJ1-2 | few | TRBD1 | TRBV6-5 | TGTGCCAGCAGTTACCAATCGGATTTTACAGGGGATGGCTACACCTTC | CASSYQSDFTGDGYTF
TRBJ2-3 | few | TRBD2 | TRBV27 | TGTGCCAGCAGTCCTCTAGCGGGGGTGACAGATACGCAGTATTTT | CASSPLAGVTDTQYF
TRBJ2-1 | . | TRBD1 | TRBV7-8 | TGTGCCAGCAGCTTAGCTGGACAGGGGGGCAATGAGCAGTTCTTC | CASSLAGQGGNEQFF
TRBJ2-7 | few | . | TRBV4-1 | TGCGCCAGCAGCCACGACAGCTACGAGCAGTACTTC | CASSHDSYEQYF
TRBJ2-3 | . | . | TRBV7-9 | TGTGCCAGCAGCTCGACCCTAGGCCTTAGCACAGATACGCAGTATTTT | CASSSTLGLSTDTQYF
TRBJ2-3 | many | TRBD1 | TRBV6-4 | TGTGCCAGCAGTGACTCGCAGGGGGCAGATACGCAGTATTTT | CASSDSQGADTQYF
TRBJ2-4 | . | TRBD2 | TRBV27 | TGTGCCAGCACGGCGGGGGGAGCCAAAAACATTCAGTACTTC | CASTAGGAKNIQYF
TRBJ2-7 | . | TRBD1 | TRBV27 | TGTGCCAGCAGTACCCCGGGACAGGGGGTCTACGAGCAGTACTTC | CASSTPGQGVYEQYF
TRBJ1-1 | few | TRBD1 | TRBV7-9 | TGTGCCAGCAGCTCCTACACAGGGGGTGACACTGAAGCTTTCTTT | CASSSYTGGDTEAFF
TRBJ2-2 | . | . | TRBV6-5 | TGTGCCAGTGGGGGAGGGGAGCTGTTTTTT | CASGGGELFF
TRBJ2-1 | . | . | TRBV7-8 | TGTGCCAGCAGCTTAGGATTGGGGTGGAGCTCCTACAATGAGCAGTTCTTC | CASSLGLGWSSYNEQFF
TRBJ1-1 | . | . | TRBV9 | TGTGCCAGCAGCGGTGGGGGGAACACTGAAGCTTTCTTT | CASSGGGNTEAFF
TRBJ2-7 | . | . | TRBV19 | TGTGCCAGTAGCCTCGGGAGTACCTACGAGCAGTACTTC | CASSLGSTYEQYF